This T cell receptor beta chain emerged from a study of read filtering for tumor transcriptome and immune sequencing. The library was built from about 400 ng RNA with molecular barcoded adaptors for alpha/delta and beta/gamma chains. TCRdb re-called the reads through MiXCR, storing one row per CDR3 protein. This table has approximately 58,000 distinct CDR3 sequences, around a fifth appearing once. Germline CDR1 DFQATT, CDR2 SNEGSKA (reference sequence). The CDR3 is 19 amino acids. V lost 3 bases and J lost 2; bases outside the gene matches: 11. With respect to this clonotype: Being one base from a much bigger clone, this may be a read error.

Sampling of bone marrow took place during active disease in every patient. The chain has TRBV20-1 and TRBJ2-6, with TRBD2 identical over 12 bases. Sample: a population of CD138-negative cells sorted from bone marrow. The clonotype was recovered from a donor at least 40 years old with multiple myeloma. The CDR3: CSARHPSGGAGPGANVLTF. The DNA for the CDR3 is TGCAGTGCTAGGCATCCTAGCGGGGGGGCAGGCCCTGGGGCCAACGTCCTGACTTTC.